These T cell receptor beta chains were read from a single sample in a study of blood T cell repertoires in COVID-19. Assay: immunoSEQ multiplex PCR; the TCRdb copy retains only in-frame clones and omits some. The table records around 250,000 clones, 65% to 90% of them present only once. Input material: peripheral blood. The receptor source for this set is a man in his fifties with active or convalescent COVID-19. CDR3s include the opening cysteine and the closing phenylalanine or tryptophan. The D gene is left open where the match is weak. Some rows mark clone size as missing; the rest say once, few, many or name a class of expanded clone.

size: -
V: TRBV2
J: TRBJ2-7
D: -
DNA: TGTGCCAGCAGTGAAGTTGGCAGAGAGCGCGAGCAGTACTTC
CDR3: CASSEVGREREQYF

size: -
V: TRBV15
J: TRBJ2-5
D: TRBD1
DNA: TGTGCCACCAGCGTGGACAGGGCCCTCCAAGAGACCCAGTACTTC
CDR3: CATSVDRALQETQYF

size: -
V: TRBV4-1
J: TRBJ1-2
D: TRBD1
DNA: TGCGCCAGCAGCCATCTCGGACAGGGGACTAACTATGGCTACACCTTC
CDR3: CASSHLGQGTNYGYTF

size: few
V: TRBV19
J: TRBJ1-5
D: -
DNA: TGTGCCAGTAGTATCCAGGGAAGCAATCAGCCCCAGCATTTT
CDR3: CASSIQGSNQPQHF

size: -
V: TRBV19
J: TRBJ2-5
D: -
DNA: TGTGCCAGTAGTAGGGGCTCGCAGACCCAGTACTTC
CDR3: CASSRGSQTQYF

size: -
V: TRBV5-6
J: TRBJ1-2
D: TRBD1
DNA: TGTGCCAGCAGCTTGGTCGGGACAGGTGGAGATCCTTATGGCTACACCTTC
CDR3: CASSLVGTGGDPYGYTF

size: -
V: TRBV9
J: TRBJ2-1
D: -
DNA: TGTGCCAGCAGCGCCTCCCCTGCTAGTGGAACTTACAATGAGCAGTTCTTC
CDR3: CASSASPASGTYNEQFF

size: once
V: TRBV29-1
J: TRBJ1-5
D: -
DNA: TGCAGCGTTGAAAGTGGGGGGGCGGGTCAGCCCCAGCATTTT
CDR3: CSVESGGAGQPQHF

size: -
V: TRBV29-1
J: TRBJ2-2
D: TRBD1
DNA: TGCAGCGCTGGGCCGGGACAGGGGGGCGGGGAGCTGTTTTTT
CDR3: CSAGPGQGGGELFF

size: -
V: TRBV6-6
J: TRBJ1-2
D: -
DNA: TGTGCCAGCAGTTACAGTAGTTCTAACTATGGCTACACCTTC
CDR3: CASSYSSSNYGYTF

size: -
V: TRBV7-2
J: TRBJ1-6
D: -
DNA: TGTGCCAGCAGCTTAAGCTGGGGGGTCGATTCACCCCTCCACTTT
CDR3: CASSLSWGVDSPLHF

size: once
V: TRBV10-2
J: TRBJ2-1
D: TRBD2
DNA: TGCGCCAGCTATGATACGACCTGGACTAGCGGTAACAATGAGCAGTTCTTC
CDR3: CASYDTTWTSGNNEQFF

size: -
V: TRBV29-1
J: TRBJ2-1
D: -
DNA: TGCAGCGTGGCACCCCCTCCGTCCTACAATGAGCAGTTCTTC
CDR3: CSVAPPPSYNEQFF

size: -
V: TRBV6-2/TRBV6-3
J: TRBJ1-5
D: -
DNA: TGTGCCAGCAGTCCCGCGGGGGTAGTCAATCAGCCCCAGCATTTT
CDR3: CASSPAGVVNQPQHF

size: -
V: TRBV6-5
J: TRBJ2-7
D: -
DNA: TGTGCCAGCACGGGACATACTCACGAGCAGTACTTC
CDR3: CASTGHTHEQYF

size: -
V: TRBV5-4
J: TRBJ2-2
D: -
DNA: TGTGCCAGCAGCACACGACAGGTGAACACCGGGGAGCTGTTTTTT
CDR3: CASSTRQVNTGELFF

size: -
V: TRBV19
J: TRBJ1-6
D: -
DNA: TGTGCCAGTAGTTCCCGCAGGTCCTCCTATAATTCACCCCTCCACTTT
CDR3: CASSSRRSSYNSPLHF

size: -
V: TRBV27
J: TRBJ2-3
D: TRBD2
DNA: TGTGCCAGCAGTTTAACATCTAGCGGGAGGGGAACAGATACGCAGTATTTT
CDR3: CASSLTSSGRGTDTQYF

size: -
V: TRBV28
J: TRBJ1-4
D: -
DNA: TGTGCCAGCAGTTTTGTGGGACAAACAAATGAAAAACTGTTTTTT
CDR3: CASSFVGQTNEKLFF

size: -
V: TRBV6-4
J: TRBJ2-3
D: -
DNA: TGTGCCAGCAGTGACATCGGCACAGATACGCAGTATTTT
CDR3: CASSDIGTDTQYF

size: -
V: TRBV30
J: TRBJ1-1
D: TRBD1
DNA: TGTGCCGGAGGGACAGGGGGGTCGGTGACTGAAGCTTTCTTT
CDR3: CAGGTGGSVTEAFF

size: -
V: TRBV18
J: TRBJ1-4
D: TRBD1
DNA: TGTGCCAGCTCAGAACGGGCAGGGGGAGTGGAAAAACTGTTTTTT
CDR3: CASSERAGGVEKLFF

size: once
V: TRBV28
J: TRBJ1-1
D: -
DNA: TGTGCCAGCAGTTTAGGGGGCCAGGGGAAGACTGAAGCTTTCTTT
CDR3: CASSLGGQGKTEAFF

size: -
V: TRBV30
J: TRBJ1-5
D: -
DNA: TGTGCCTGGACGGGGGGACCAAATCAGCCCCAGCATTTT
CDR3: CAWTGGPNQPQHF

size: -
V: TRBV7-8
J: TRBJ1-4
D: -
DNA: TGTGCCAGCAGCTTTGCCGGGTTTTCTAATGAAAAACTGTTTTTT
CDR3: CASSFAGFSNEKLFF

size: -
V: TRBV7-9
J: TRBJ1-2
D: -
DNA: TGTGCCAGCAGCCCCGATCCGGGAATCTATGGCTACACCTTC
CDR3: CASSPDPGIYGYTF

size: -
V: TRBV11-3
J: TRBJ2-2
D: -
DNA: TGTGCCAGCAGCCCAGGGTTCGGGGAGCTGTTTTTT
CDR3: CASSPGFGELFF

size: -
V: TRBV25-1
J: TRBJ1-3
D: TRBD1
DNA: TGTGCCAGCAGTGTGACAGGGAGCTCTGGAAACACCATATATTTT
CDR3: CASSVTGSSGNTIYF

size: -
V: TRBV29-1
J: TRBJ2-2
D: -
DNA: TGCAGCGCGCTTCGTCGGAGCCCAAATAGGCCTCTCGCCGGGGAGCTGTTTTTT
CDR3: CSALRRSPNRPLAGELFF

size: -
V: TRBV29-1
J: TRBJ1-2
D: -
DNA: TGCAGCGTTGGGGGCGGGGGCTACGGCTACACCTTC
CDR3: CSVGGGGYGYTF

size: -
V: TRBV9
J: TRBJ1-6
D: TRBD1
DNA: TGTGCCAGCAGCGCCGGGACAGGGGACCTTCCACCCCTCCACTTT
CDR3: CASSAGTGDLPPLHF

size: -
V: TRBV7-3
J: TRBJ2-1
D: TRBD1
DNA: TGTGCCAGCAGCTTTCCGGGACAGTCGAACAATGAGCAGTTCTTC
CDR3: CASSFPGQSNNEQFF

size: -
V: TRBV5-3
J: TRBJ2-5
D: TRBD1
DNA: TGTGCCAGAAGTATGGACAGGGGGCGAATTGGGTCGGAGACCCAGTACTTC
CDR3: CARSMDRGRIGSETQYF

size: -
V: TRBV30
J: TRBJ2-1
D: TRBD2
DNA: TGTGCCTGTTCTACTAGCGGGAGTGTAGAGCAGTTCTTC
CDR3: CACSTSGSVEQFF

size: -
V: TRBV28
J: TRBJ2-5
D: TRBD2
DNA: TGTGCCAGCAAAATAGGGACTACGCAGACCCAGTACTTC
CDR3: CASKIGTTQTQYF

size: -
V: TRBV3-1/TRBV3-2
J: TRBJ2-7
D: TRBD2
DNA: TGTGCCAGCAGCCAAGCTAGACTAGCGGTCTACTCCTACGAGCAGTACTTC
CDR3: CASSQARLAVYSYEQYF

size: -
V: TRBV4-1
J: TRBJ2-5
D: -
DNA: TGCGCCAGCAGCACGTTGGGGGGTCAAGAGACCCAGTACTTC
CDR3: CASSTLGGQETQYF

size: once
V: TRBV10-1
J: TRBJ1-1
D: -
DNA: TGCGCCAGCAGTGAGTGGCCCGTTAAGTCTGAAGCTTTCTTT
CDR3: CASSEWPVKSEAFF

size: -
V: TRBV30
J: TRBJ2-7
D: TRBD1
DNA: TGTGCCTGGAGTGCCCGGGACAGGGGGTACGAGCAGTACTTC
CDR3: CAWSARDRGYEQYF

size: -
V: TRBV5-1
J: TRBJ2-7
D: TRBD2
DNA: TGCGCCAGCAGCTCGGGAGGGATTAGGGCGAGGAGGGAGCAGTACTTC
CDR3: CASSSGGIRARREQYF

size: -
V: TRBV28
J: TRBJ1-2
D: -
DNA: TGTGCCAGCAGTTCCTCAACCCCTACAGGGAACTATGGCTACACCTTC
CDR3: CASSSSTPTGNYGYTF

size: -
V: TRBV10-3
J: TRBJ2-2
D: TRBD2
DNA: TGTGCCTCGACGCGGGGAGGGTACACCGGGGAGCTGTTTTTT
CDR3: CASTRGGYTGELFF

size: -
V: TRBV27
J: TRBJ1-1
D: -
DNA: TGTGCCAGCAGTTTATCCACAGGGCGGTACACTGAAGCTTTCTTT
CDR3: CASSLSTGRYTEAFF

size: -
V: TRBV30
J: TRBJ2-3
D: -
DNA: TGTGCCTGGAGCCGAGGACAGAGCACAGATACGCAGTATTTT
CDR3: CAWSRGQSTDTQYF

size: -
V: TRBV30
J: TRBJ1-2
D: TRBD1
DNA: TGTGCCTGGAGTGTAACAGGACAGGGTAAGGGCTACACCTTC
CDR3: CAWSVTGQGKGYTF

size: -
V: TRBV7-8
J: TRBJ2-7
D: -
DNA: TGTGCCAGCAGCTTAGTTACGGTCAACGAGCAGTACTTC
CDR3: CASSLVTVNEQYF

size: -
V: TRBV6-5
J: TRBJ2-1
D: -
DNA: TGTGCCAGCAGTTACGAGACTAGAATGCATGAGCAGTTCTTC
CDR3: CASSYETRMHEQFF

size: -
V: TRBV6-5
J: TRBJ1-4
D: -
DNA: TGTGCCAGCAGTTACTCCGGGGGTGATACTGAAAAACTGTTTTTT
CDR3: CASSYSGGDTEKLFF

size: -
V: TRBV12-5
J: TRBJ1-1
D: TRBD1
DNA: TGTGCTAGTGGCCTTGGACAGGGGAGAGCTGAAGCTTTCTTT
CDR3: CASGLGQGRAEAFF

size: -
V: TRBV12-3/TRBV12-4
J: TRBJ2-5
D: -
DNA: TGTGCCAGCAGTTTGTCCGACCAAGAGACCCAGTACTTC
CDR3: CASSLSDQETQYF

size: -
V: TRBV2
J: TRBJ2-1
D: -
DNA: TGTGCCAGCAGTGTTCGCGGCCCCATTTACAATGAGCAGTTCTTC
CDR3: CASSVRGPIYNEQFF

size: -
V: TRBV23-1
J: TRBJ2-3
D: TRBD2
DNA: TGCGCCAGCAGGCGCCGTTCTAGCGGGATCATAGGGCACGACACAGATACGCAGTATTTT
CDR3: CASRRRSSGIIGHDTDTQYF

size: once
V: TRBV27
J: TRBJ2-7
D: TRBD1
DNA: TGTGCCAGCAGTCTCTCGGGACAGGGAATTTACGAGCAGTACTTC
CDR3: CASSLSGQGIYEQYF

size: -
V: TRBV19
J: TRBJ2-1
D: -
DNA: TGTGCCAGTAGTATGACTCAATCCTACAATGAGCAGTTCTTC
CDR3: CASSMTQSYNEQFF